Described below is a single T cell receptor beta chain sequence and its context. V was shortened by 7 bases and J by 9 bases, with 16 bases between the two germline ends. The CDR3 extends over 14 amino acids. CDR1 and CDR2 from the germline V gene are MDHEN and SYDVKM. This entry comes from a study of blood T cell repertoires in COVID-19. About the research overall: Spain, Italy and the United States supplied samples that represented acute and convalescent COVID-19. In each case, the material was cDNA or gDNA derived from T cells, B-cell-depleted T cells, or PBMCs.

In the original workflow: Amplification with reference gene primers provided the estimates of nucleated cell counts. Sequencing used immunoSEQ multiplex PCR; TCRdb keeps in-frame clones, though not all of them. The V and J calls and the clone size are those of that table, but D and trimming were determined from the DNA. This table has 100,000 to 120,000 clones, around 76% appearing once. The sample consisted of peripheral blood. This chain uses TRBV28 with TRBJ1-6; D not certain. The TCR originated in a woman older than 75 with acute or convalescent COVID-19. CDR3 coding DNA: TGTGCCAGCATACCCCAAGAAGCGGCTTCACCCCTCCACTTT. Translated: CASIPQEAASPLHF.